This T cell receptor (beta chain) originates from a study of CD8 T cells in ankylosing spondylitis. The germline V gene encodes CDR1 DFQATT and CDR2 SNEGSKA (reference sequence). The CDR3 runs 17 residues. V lost 6 bases and J lost 3, with 24 bases in between. Via MiXCR, TCRdb re-called the 5' RACE reads, giving one row per CDR3 protein. The sample yields roughly 300,000 distinct CDR3 sequences, 8% seen once. This clonotype came up many times. Its cognate antigen is unknown. Study-level results: For ankylosing spondylitis blood, a TCR beta motif of about eight highly homologous variants appeared characteristic. Earlier work had already found some motif variants in reactive arthritis synovial fluid and blood.

The material sequenced was blood, either unsorted or a sorted T cell fraction (not recorded which). The genes are TRBV20-1 and TRBJ2-1; D uncertain. This clonotype was sampled from a male donor with ankylosing spondylitis. Here the CDR3 reads CSAVTRNPGKIYNEQFF. CDR3 in DNA: TGCAGTGCGGTTACCCGCAACCCTGGCAAAATCTACAATGAGCAGTTCTTC.